A selection of T cell receptor beta chains follows, all from one sample in a study of early T cells in non-severe SARS-CoV-2 infection. TCRdb re-called the 5' RACE reads with MiXCR, one entry per CDR3 protein. The sample records about 64,000 distinct CDR3 sequences, over 9% being singletons. The material sequenced was whole blood, taken at baseline. The origin of the receptors is an adult who was a healthcare worker with PCR-confirmed SARS-CoV-2 infection or an uninfected control (not recorded which). CDR3s include the opening cysteine and the closing phenylalanine or tryptophan. The D gene is left open where the match is weak. Clone size is not always given. Where it is, it says once, few, many or a class for expanded clones.

d_gene,abundance,j_gene,v_gene,CDR3nt,CDR3aa
-,-,TRBJ1-2,TRBV3-1,TGTGCCAGCAGGGGTGATCCCCCCAACTATGGCTACACCTTC,CASRGDPPNYGYTF
TRBD1,few,TRBJ2-7,TRBV3-1,TGTGCCAGCAGCCAACGACAGGGGCCGTCCTACGAGCAGTACTTC,CASSQRQGPSYEQYF
TRBD1,few,TRBJ1-2,TRBV30,TGTGCCTGGAGCCCCGGGACAGCCTATGGCTACACCTTC,CAWSPGTAYGYTF
TRBD1,-,TRBJ2-7,TRBV7-2,TGTGCCAGCAGCTTGACAGGGGTGGGCGAGCAGTACTTC,CASSLTGVGEQYF
-,-,TRBJ2-7,TRBV14,TGTGCCAGCAGCCAAGATCTAGGGAACAGCGAGCAGTACTTC,CASSQDLGNSEQYF
-,-,TRBJ2-7,TRBV7-6,TGTGCCAGCGGTCAGGGATCTTCCTACGAGCAGTACTTC,CASGQGSSYEQYF
-,few,TRBJ2-7,TRBV11-2,TGTGCCAGCAGCTTAGTCACCAGGGCCGGGCAGTACTTC,CASSLVTRAGQYF
-,few,TRBJ2-5,TRBV3-1,TGTGCCAGCAGCCAAGTCCTCGCGGGACTCCCCAAAGAGACCCAGTACTTC,CASSQVLAGLPKETQYF
TRBD1,-,TRBJ2-7,TRBV20-1,TGCAGTGCTAGAACCGGGACAGGGATTGAGCAGTACTTC,CSARTGTGIEQYF
-,-,TRBJ2-2,TRBV6-5,TGTGCCAGCAGAGAAGGACAGATCACCGGGGAGCTGTTTTTT,CASREGQITGELFF
-,few,TRBJ1-3,TRBV20-1,TGCAGTGCTAGAGTCGGGGGAGGAAACACCATATATTTT,CSARVGGGNTIYF
TRBD1,many,TRBJ1-5,TRBV7-2,TGTGCCAGCAGCTCCTACAGGGGGAATCAGCCCCAGCTTTTT,CASSSYRGNQPQLF
TRBD1,many,TRBJ2-3,TRBV5-1,TGCGCCAGCAGCCCAGGACAGGACACAGATACGCAGTATTTT,CASSPGQDTDTQYF
TRBD2,many,TRBJ2-5,TRBV7-9,TGTGCCAGCAGCTTAACTAGCGGGGGTGGAGAGACCCAGTACTTC,CASSLTSGGGETQYF
-,few,TRBJ2-3,TRBV27,TGTGCCAGCAGTTTAGGTCTAGAGCGTAACACAGATACGCAGTATTTT,CASSLGLERNTDTQYF
TRBD2,many,TRBJ2-2,TRBV20-1,TGCAGTGCTAGACCTAGCGGGGACACCGGGGAGCTGTTTTTT,CSARPSGDTGELFF
-,-,TRBJ2-5,TRBV21-1,TGTGCCAGCAGCCGCGGGGGGGCCGAAGAGACCCAGTACTTC,CASSRGGAEETQYF
TRBD1,few,TRBJ1-2,TRBV20-1,TGCAGTGCTAGGACAGGGCTTAACTATGGCTACACCTTC,CSARTGLNYGYTF
-,many,TRBJ1-6,TRBV12-3/TRBV12-4,TGTGCCAGCAGTTCTGGGCGTCTGGATTCACCCCTCCACTTT,CASSSGRLDSPLHF
TRBD2,few,TRBJ2-3,TRBV12-3/TRBV12-4,TGTGCCAGCAGTTTTTCGGAGCGGGGGGGAAATACGCAGTATTTT,CASSFSERGGNTQYF
-,-,TRBJ1-1,TRBV7-8,TGTGCCAGCAGGTCACAAGGGGGGAACACTGAAGCTTTCTTT,CASRSQGGNTEAFF
-,few,TRBJ2-3,TRBV4-1,TGCGCCAGCAGCCCGACGGGACGAGGGGTCACAGATACGCAGTATTTT,CASSPTGRGVTDTQYF
-,-,TRBJ2-7,TRBV20-1,TGCAGTGCTTCTATGACTCACTACGAGCAGTACTTC,CSASMTHYEQYF
-,many,TRBJ1-2,TRBV12-5,TGTGCTAGTGGTTTGAACTATGGCTACACCTTC,CASGLNYGYTF
TRBD1,-,TRBJ2-7,TRBV28,TGTGCCAGCACCACCGTCGGACAGGGAACGCGTGAGCAGTACTTC,CASTTVGQGTREQYF
TRBD1,many,TRBJ1-4,TRBV11-2,TGTGCCAGCAGCCGACAGGGAGATACCTTTGGACTGTTTTTT,CASSRQGDTFGLFF
TRBD1,-,TRBJ2-7,TRBV5-1,TGCGCCAGCAGCTTGCGGACAGGGGGCGACGAGCAGTACTTC,CASSLRTGGDEQYF
-,-,TRBJ1-1,TRBV12-3/TRBV12-4,TGTGCCAGCAGTGACCCTTTCTACACTGAAGCTTTCTTT,CASSDPFYTEAFF
-,few,TRBJ2-5,TRBV27,TGTGCCAGCAAGGGGGGGCGGTTAGGGGTTCAAGAGACCCAGTACTTC,CASKGGRLGVQETQYF
-,-,TRBJ2-5,TRBV9,TGTGCCAGCGGCTGGACAAGCCAAGAGACCCAGTACTTC,CASGWTSQETQYF
TRBD1,many,TRBJ2-1,TRBV10-3,TGTGCCATCAGCGACCGGGACAGCATGGGGAATGAGCAGTTCTTC,CAISDRDSMGNEQFF
TRBD1,-,TRBJ2-1,TRBV10-1,TGCGCCAGCAGCACACCGGGACAGGGTAGGGATGAGCAGTTCTTC,CASSTPGQGRDEQFF
-,few,TRBJ2-3,TRBV30,TGTGCCTGGAGTCGCCAGGTTAGCGGAGATACGCAGTATTTT,CAWSRQVSGDTQYF
-,few,TRBJ1-2,TRBV2,TGTGCCAGCAGGGCTATTGGAAGTCTAGATGCTGGCTACACCTTC,CASRAIGSLDAGYTF
-,-,TRBJ2-7,TRBV6-5,TGTGCCAGCAGTTACAAGGGTGAGCAGTACTTC,CASSYKGEQYF
-,-,TRBJ2-2,TRBV3-1,TGTGCCAGCAGCCTACCTCGGGGCACCGGGGAGCTGTTTTTT,CASSLPRGTGELFF
-,-,TRBJ1-1,TRBV5-6,TGTGCCAGCACCCCGCGCAACAGGAACACTGAAGCTTTCTTT,CASTPRNRNTEAFF
-,few,TRBJ2-2,TRBV4-3,TGCGCCAGCAGCCAACGTCAGAACACCGGGGAGCTGTTTTTT,CASSQRQNTGELFF
-,many,TRBJ2-5,TRBV5-1,TGCGCCAGCAGCTTGGGGACAGCTAAAGAGACCCAGTACTTC,CASSLGTAKETQYF
-,-,TRBJ1-1,TRBV12-3/TRBV12-4,TGTGCCAGCAGTTCTCTAGGACACCCGAACACTGAAGCTTTCTTT,CASSSLGHPNTEAFF
TRBD1,few,TRBJ2-1,TRBV7-9,TGTGCCAGCAGCTCGATCGTACAGGGGAGCGATGAGCAGTTCTTC,CASSSIVQGSDEQFF
-,many,TRBJ1-1,TRBV7-9,TGTGCCAGCAGCTTATATCAGGCGGGGGACACTGAAGCTTTCTTT,CASSLYQAGDTEAFF
-,many,TRBJ2-1,TRBV11-2,TGTGCCAGCAGCTTAGTTGAGATAACCCCACAGTTCTTC,CASSLVEITPQFF
-,-,TRBJ2-3,TRBV5-6,TGTGCCAGCGGGACGGTAGATACGCAGTATTTT,CASGTVDTQYF
TRBD2,-,TRBJ2-7,TRBV5-4,TGTGCCAGCAGCTTGGAACCAGCGGGGGGAGCCTACGAGCAGTACTTC,CASSLEPAGGAYEQYF
-,-,TRBJ1-4,TRBV10-3,TGTGCCATCAGTGCTCCAGGAACTAATGAAAAACTGTTTTTT,CAISAPGTNEKLFF
-,few,TRBJ2-1,TRBV4-2,TGTGCCAGCAGCCAACTAGGAGGAGGTTACAATGAGCAGTTCTTC,CASSQLGGGYNEQFF
TRBD1,many,TRBJ1-4,TRBV29-1,TGCAGCGTTTTGTTCGGGACAGGCATCGCTCAGGAGAACAAACTGTTTTTT,CSVLFGTGIAQENKLFF
TRBD2,many,TRBJ2-1,TRBV7-3,TGTGCCAGCAGCCTCCTCTCCGGGACTAGGGCGACTGAGCAGTTCTTC,CASSLLSGTRATEQFF
TRBD1,few,TRBJ1-1,TRBV10-1,TGCGCCAGCAGTGAATCGGGCAGGGGGACTGAAGCTTTCTTT,CASSESGRGTEAFF
-,many,TRBJ2-2,TRBV4-3,TGCGCCAGCAGCCACTCGACAGACTACACCGGGGAGCTGTTTTTT,CASSHSTDYTGELFF
-,-,TRBJ2-4,TRBV2,TGTGCCAGCAGTTTGGGCCCTGTCTCGGGGGACATTCAGTACTTC,CASSLGPVSGDIQYF
-,-,TRBJ2-7,TRBV29-1,TGCAGCGCTCTGAGCTGGGGCGGAGTTTACTACGAGCAGTACTTC,CSALSWGGVYYEQYF
-,many,TRBJ1-1,TRBV7-8,TGTGCCAGCAGCTTAGATGCGGGTACTGAAGCTTTCTTT,CASSLDAGTEAFF